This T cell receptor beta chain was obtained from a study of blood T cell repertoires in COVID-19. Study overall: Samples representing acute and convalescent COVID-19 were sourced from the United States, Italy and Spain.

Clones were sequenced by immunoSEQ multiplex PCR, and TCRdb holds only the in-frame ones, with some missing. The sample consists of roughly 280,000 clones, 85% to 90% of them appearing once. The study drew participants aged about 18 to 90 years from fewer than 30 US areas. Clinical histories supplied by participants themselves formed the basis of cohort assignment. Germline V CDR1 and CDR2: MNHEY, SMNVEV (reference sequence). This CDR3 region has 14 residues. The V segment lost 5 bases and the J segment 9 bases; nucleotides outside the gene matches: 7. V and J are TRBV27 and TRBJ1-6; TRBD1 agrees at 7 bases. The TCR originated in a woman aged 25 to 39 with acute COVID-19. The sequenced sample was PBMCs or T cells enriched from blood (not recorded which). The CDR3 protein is CASSADRDVSPLHF. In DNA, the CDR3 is TGTGCCAGCAGTGCTGACAGGGATGTTTCACCCCTCCACTTT.